The entry below describes one T cell receptor beta chain. This table comes from immunoSEQ multiplex PCR, and its TCRdb copy is limited to in-frame clones, with some not included. The sample holds roughly 80,000 clones; under 95% are singletons and the top ten take 0.34%. The CDR3 consists of 14 residues. Germline assignment: CDR1 MNHNY and CDR2 SVGAGI (reference sequence). V gave up 6 bases and J gave up 0 bases, with 9 bases separating them. This entry is derived from a study of Tregs in tolerant kidney transplant recipients. The chain links TRBV6-6 to TRBJ1-3; D uncertain. The receptor comes from a human donor who received a combined kidney and bone marrow transplant. The input for sequencing was Tregs from blood, taken before the transplant. The CDR3 bases are TGTGCCAGCAGCCCCGGGAGCTCTGGAAACACCATATATTTT. Translating it yields CASSPGSSGNTIYF.